Listed below are T cell receptor beta chains from one sample, sequenced in a study of radiotherapy plus CTLA-4 blockade in lung cancer. Clones were read by immunoSEQ multiplex PCR, and TCRdb kept only the in-frame ones, dropping some. Found here are around 45,000 clones, 65% to 85% of them singletons; the top ten hold more than 9.5%. Source: peripheral blood, taken from a patient treated with radiotherapy plus ipilimumab. These receptors came from a human donor with non-small cell lung cancer who had stable disease on radiotherapy plus ipilimumab. Both conserved end residues are part of each CDR3. The D gene is left open where the match is weak. Clone size is given for some rows only: seen once, a few or many times, or a class if the clone is expanded.

>TRBV27|TRBD1|TRBJ2-5|few
CASSFRLATDRGQETQYF
TGTGCCAGCAGTTTTAGGTTAGCGACGGACAGGGGGCAAGAGACCCAGTACTTC
>TRBV2|TRBD1|TRBJ2-4|many
CASSPGTEKNIQYF
TGTGCCAGCAGCCCCGGGACAGAAAAAAACATTCAGTACTTC
>TRBV27|-|TRBJ2-3|-
CAIGGFAGRRDTDTQYF
TGTGCCATAGGGGGGTTCGCGGGACGAAGGGACACAGATACGCAGTATTTT
>TRBV5-1|TRBD2|TRBJ2-7|-
CASSLVSGGREQYF
TGCGCCAGCAGCTTGGTTAGCGGGGGAAGAGAGCAGTACTTC
>TRBV7-6|-|TRBJ2-3|few
CASSLGGPDTQYF
TGTGCCAGCAGCTTGGGGGGGCCAGATACGCAGTATTTT
>TRBV18|-|TRBJ1-6|-
CASSPREADNSPLHF
TGTGCCAGCTCACCGAGAGAGGCGGACAATTCACCCCTCCACTTT
>TRBV13|-|TRBJ1-2|few
CAPRSGPGGGYGYTF
TGTGCCCCCCGCTCGGGACCGGGGGGGGGCTATGGCTACACCTTC
>TRBV25-1|-|TRBJ1-2|few
CASSELTANYGYTF
TGTGCCAGCAGTGAATTAACAGCTAACTATGGCTACACCTTC
>TRBV6-1|-|TRBJ1-2|-
CASSWERLGYTF
TGTGCCAGCAGTTGGGAGCGACTTGGCTACACCTTC
>TRBV5-1|-|TRBJ2-5|-
CASSLGWGGETQYF
TGCGCCAGCAGCCTCGGATGGGGTGGGGAGACCCAGTACTTC
>TRBV2|-|TRBJ2-5|-
CASSEDYQETQYF
TGTGCCAGCAGTGAAGACTACCAAGAGACCCAGTACTTC
>TRBV7-2|-|TRBJ1-4|-
CASSLDPTDSPGHGEKLFF
TGTGCCAGCAGCTTAGACCCGACGGATAGCCCGGGTCACGGGGAAAAACTGTTTTTT
>TRBV11-2|TRBD1|TRBJ1-1|many
CASSSQGANTEAFF
TGTGCCAGCAGCTCCCAGGGGGCGAACACTGAAGCTTTCTTT
>TRBV10-1|-|TRBJ2-5|-
CASSQGPQETQYF
TGCGCCAGCAGTCAGGGGCCCCAAGAGACCCAGTACTTC
>TRBV7-3|TRBD2|TRBJ2-3|-
CASSPGLAPSTDTQYF
TGTGCCAGCAGCCCTGGACTAGCGCCTAGCACAGATACGCAGTATTTT
>TRBV4-1|-|TRBJ1-2|-
CASSQEPVNYGYTF
TGCGCCAGCAGCCAAGAACCAGTGAACTATGGCTACACCTTC
>TRBV18|-|TRBJ1-5|-
CASSKSRDWKNQPQHF
TGTGCCAGCTCAAAAAGCCGGGACTGGAAGAATCAGCCCCAGCATTTT
>TRBV4-1|-|TRBJ1-1|-
CASSSFPGPEAFF
TGCGCCAGCAGCTCTTTCCCTGGTCCTGAAGCTTTCTTT
>TRBV28|-|TRBJ2-3|-
CASSLNTRATSTDTQYF
TGTGCCAGCAGCTTAAACACCCGCGCTACTAGCACAGATACGCAGTATTTT
>TRBV30|-|TRBJ2-5|-
CAWSSTGGRETQYF
TGTGCCTGGAGTTCCACCGGAGGGCGGGAGACCCAGTACTTC
>TRBV27|-|TRBJ1-4|medium-sized
CASSLTVTGEKLFF
TGTGCCAGCAGTCTGACGGTGACTGGTGAAAAACTGTTTTTT
>TRBV19|-|TRBJ1-1|-
CASSLQPNTEAFF
TGTGCCAGTAGCTTACAGCCGAACACTGAAGCTTTCTTT
>TRBV27|-|TRBJ2-1|-
CASSFERRGSYNEQFF
TGTGCCAGCAGTTTTGAGCGGAGGGGCTCCTACAATGAGCAGTTCTTC
>TRBV11-2|-|TRBJ1-2|once
CASSRTTVTGSSANYGYTF
TGTGCCAGCAGCCGTACCACAGTTACCGGGTCCTCAGCTAACTATGGCTACACCTTC
>TRBV27|TRBD2|TRBJ2-3|-
CASSYIAGGTDTQYF
TGTGCCAGCAGTTACATAGCGGGGGGCACAGATACGCAGTATTTT
>TRBV9|-|TRBJ2-3|-
CASSVSGLRTDTQYF
TGTGCCAGCAGCGTTAGCGGACTACGCACAGATACGCAGTATTTT
>TRBV9|TRBD2|TRBJ2-3|once
CASSVESSGGPQDTQYF
TGTGCCAGCAGCGTAGAATCTAGCGGGGGCCCCCAAGATACGCAGTATTTT
>TRBV14|-|TRBJ2-7|few
CASSHLMAGKFEQYF
TGTGCCAGCAGCCACCTAATGGCGGGGAAATTCGAGCAGTACTTC
>TRBV30|-|TRBJ1-5|-
CAWKPPGSLNQPQHF
TGTGCCTGGAAGCCCCCTGGGAGTCTCAATCAGCCCCAGCATTTT
>TRBV2|TRBD2|TRBJ2-1|-
CASKRGLGNEQFF
TGTGCCAGCAAGCGGGGCCTCGGGAATGAGCAGTTCTTC
>TRBV28|-|TRBJ1-3|-
CASSLDRGSGNTIYF
TGTGCCAGCAGCCTAGACCGGGGCAGTGGAAACACCATATATTTT
>TRBV5-4|TRBD1|TRBJ1-2|-
CASRTGGSYGYTF
TGTGCCAGCAGGACAGGGGGCAGCTATGGCTACACCTTC
>TRBV5-1|-|TRBJ1-4|few
CASSPWTVWGEKLFF
TGTGCCAGCAGCCCGTGGACCGTCTGGGGTGAAAAACTGTTTTTT
>TRBV7-2|TRBD1|TRBJ1-4|few
CASSHRFGTGNEKLFF
TGTGCCAGCAGCCACCGTTTTGGGACAGGGAATGAAAAACTGTTTTTT
>TRBV6-5|-|TRBJ2-2|-
CASGLWVTGELFF
TGTGCCAGCGGCCTGTGGGTCACCGGGGAGCTGTTTTTT
>TRBV18|TRBD1|TRBJ1-2|-
CASSQEDRVDYGYTF
TGTGCCAGCTCACAAGAAGACAGGGTTGACTATGGCTACACCTTC
>TRBV6-1|TRBD1|TRBJ1-4|-
CASRGQGVRWEKLFF
TGTGCCAGCAGGGGACAGGGGGTTCGGTGGGAAAAACTGTTTTTT
>TRBV5-6|-|TRBJ1-5|once
CASSLDNQPQHF
TGTGCCAGCAGCTTGGATAATCAGCCCCAGCATTTT
>TRBV15|-|TRBJ2-1|-
CATSRGRDTYNEQFF
TGTGCCACCAGCAGAGGCAGGGACACCTACAATGAGCAGTTCTTC
>TRBV29-1|TRBD1|TRBJ1-1|-
CSVEDWQGVQNTEAFF
TGCAGCGTTGAAGATTGGCAGGGGGTTCAGAACACTGAAGCTTTCTTT
>TRBV9|-|TRBJ2-2|-
CASSPQGGHSVSGELFF
TGTGCCAGCAGCCCCCAGGGGGGACATTCTGTCTCCGGGGAGCTGTTTTTT
>TRBV5-4|-|TRBJ2-5|-
CASSRTGTDKETQYF
TGTGCCAGCAGCAGGACCGGGACGGACAAAGAGACCCAGTACTTC
>TRBV7-6|-|TRBJ1-1|once
CASSSRQDLEAFF
TGTGCCAGCAGCTCCCGACAGGACCTGGAAGCTTTCTTT
>TRBV2|TRBD1|TRBJ1-2|-
CASSAGQANYGYTF
TGTGCCAGCAGTGCCGGACAGGCTAACTATGGCTACACCTTC
>TRBV18|-|TRBJ1-1|few
CASSPLGGGDEAFF
TGTGCCAGCTCACCTCTGGGAGGGGGGGATGAAGCTTTCTTT
>TRBV27|-|TRBJ2-3|-
CASSTGLPFSTDTQYF
TGTGCCAGCAGTACAGGGCTCCCATTTAGCACAGATACGCAGTATTTT
>TRBV30|-|TRBJ1-3|-
CAWREPGGGNTIYF
TGTGCCTGGCGGGAGCCGGGGGGGGGAAACACCATATATTTT
>TRBV5-4|TRBD1|TRBJ1-3|-
CASRPGQGTGNTIYF
TGTGCCAGCAGACCGGGACAGGGAACTGGAAACACCATATATTTT
>TRBV28|-|TRBJ1-3|-
CASSFTTVNSGNTIYF
TGTGCCAGCAGTTTCACGACAGTCAACTCTGGAAACACCATATATTTT
>TRBV2|-|TRBJ1-1|-
CASKVTEAFF
TGTGCCAGCAAAGTCACTGAAGCTTTCTTT
>TRBV5-1|TRBD1|TRBJ1-2|-
CASSLGQGDGYTF
TGCGCCAGCAGCTTGGGACAGGGCGATGGCTACACCTTC
>TRBV4-3|-|TRBJ1-1|-
CASSHPGQHFEAFF
TGCGCCAGCAGCCACCCTGGACAACATTTTGAAGCTTTCTTT
>TRBV11-2|-|TRBJ1-1|-
CASSLVQGGVRYTEAFF
TGTGCCAGCAGCTTAGTTCAGGGTGGGGTCCGGTACACTGAAGCTTTCTTT
>TRBV5-1|-|TRBJ1-1|-
CASSLGVNTEAFF
TGCGCCAGCAGCTTGGGGGTGAACACTGAAGCTTTCTTT
>TRBV5-4|-|TRBJ2-5|few
CASTLRGNQETQYF
TGTGCCAGCACCCTGCGGGGAAACCAAGAGACCCAGTACTTC
>TRBV2|TRBD1|TRBJ1-6|once
CASRTGESPLHF
TGTGCCAGCCGGACAGGGGAATCACCCCTCCACTTT